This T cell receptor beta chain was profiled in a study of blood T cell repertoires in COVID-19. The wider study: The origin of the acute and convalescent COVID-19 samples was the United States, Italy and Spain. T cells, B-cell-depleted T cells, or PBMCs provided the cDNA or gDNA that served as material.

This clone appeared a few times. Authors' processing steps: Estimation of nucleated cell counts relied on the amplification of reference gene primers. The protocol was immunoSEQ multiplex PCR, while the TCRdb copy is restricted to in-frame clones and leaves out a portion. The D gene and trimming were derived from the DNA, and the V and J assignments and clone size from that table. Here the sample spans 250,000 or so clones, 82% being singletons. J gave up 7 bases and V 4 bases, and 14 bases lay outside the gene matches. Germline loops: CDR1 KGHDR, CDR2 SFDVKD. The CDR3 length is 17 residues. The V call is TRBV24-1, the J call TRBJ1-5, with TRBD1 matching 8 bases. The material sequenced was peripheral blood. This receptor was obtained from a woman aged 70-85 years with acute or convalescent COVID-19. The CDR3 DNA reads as TGTGCCACCAGTGAAGACCGGACAGGGAAGGGGAGACAGCCCCAGCATTTT. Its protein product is CATSEDRTGKGRQPQHF.